The 26 T cell receptor beta chains below all came from one sample that was sequenced in a study of shared clonotypes between healthy human individuals. The table came from immunoSEQ multiplex PCR; TCRdb's copy has only in-frame clones and leaves some out. The table records 2 million to 2.5 million clones, roughly 92% of them present only once. Sequences were obtained from naive CD4+ T cells from PBMCs. Documented subset: CD45RA+ positively selected. These receptors were taken from a man aged 18 to 29 in good health. Some clones in this sample may be carry-over from other donors' samples.

The CDR3 loop reads CASIPMGGYMNTEAFF. The CDR3 DNA reads TGTGCCAGCATCCCCATGGGTGGATACATGAACACTGAAGCTTTCTTT. The chain employs TRBV7-9 and TRBJ1-1; no firm D call. Deletions cut 7 bases from V and 0 bases from J, with 18 bases between. The CDR3 spans 16 residues. From germline, CDR1 is SEHNR and CDR2 FQNEAQ (reference sequence).

This clone showed up just a few times. The V and J genes are TRBV29-1 and TRBJ1-1, with TRBD1 matching over 7 bases. This CDR3 contains 14 residues. V lost 8 bases to trimming and J lost 4 bases; unmatched junction nucleotides: 13. Germline-derived CDR1 and CDR2 are SQVTM and ANQGSEA. The CDR3 nucleotides read TGCAGCATCCTCGGGGGCAGGGGGTCCACTGAAGCTTTCTTT. It specifies CSILGGRGSTEAFF.

This chain joins TRBV7-8 and TRBJ2-7, with 9 bases aligning to TRBD1. Per the germline V gene, CDR1 is SGHVS and CDR2 is FQNEAQ. This CDR3 is built from 14 residues. V dropped 1 base and J dropped 2; count of bases not matched to a gene: 0. This CDR3 is CASSLGQGAYEQYF. The CDR3 DNA reads as TGTGCCAGCAGCTTAGGACAGGGGGCCTACGAGCAGTACTTC.

The chain has TRBV7-9 and TRBJ1-6; D unclear. V lost 2 bases and J lost 7, with 6 bases in between. The CDR3 is made up of 13 amino acids. Per the germline V gene, CDR1 is SEHNR and CDR2 is FQNEAQ (reference sequence). The CDR3: CASSLMVNSPLHF. As DNA, the CDR3 is TGTGCCAGCAGCTTAATGGTGAATTCACCCCTCCACTTT.

CDR3 loop: CATSRDRREWDNEQFF. The DNA for the CDR3 is TGTGCCACCAGCAGAGATAGACGGGAGTGGGACAATGAGCAGTTCTTC. J is TRBJ2-1 and V is TRBV15; D possibly corresponds to TRBD2 (6 bases). V lost 0 bases and J 5 bases, leaving 14 bases between the germline ends. Looked up from germline, CDR1 is LNHNV and CDR2 is YYDKDF (reference sequence). This CDR3 has 16 residues. The full variable domain, completed using reference TRBV15 and TRBJ2-1, is DAMVIQNPRYQVTQFGKPVTLSCSQTLNHNVMYWYQQKSSQAPKLLFHYYDKDFNNEADTPDNFQSRRPNTSFCFLDIRSPGLGDTAMYLCATSRDRREWDNEQFFGPGTRLTVL.

The genes are TRBV5-1 and TRBJ2-2; D might be TRBD1 (5 bases). V was trimmed by 5 bases and J by 7 bases, leaving 12 bases between them. CDR3 size: 13 residues. CDR1 is SGHRS and CDR2 is YFSETQ in the germline V gene. For the CDR3, the DNA is TGCGCCAGCAGGCCAGGGTTCGGCGGGGAGCTGTTTTTT. Translation gives CASRPGFGGELFF.

The chain has TRBV7-2 and TRBJ2-3, with TRBD2 matching over 8 bases. V shed 3 bases, J shed 0 bases, and the junction held 2 bases outside the gene matches. Germline values: CDR1 SGHTA, CDR2 FQGNSA. The CDR3 consists of 15 residues. The CDR3 loop reads CASSLKRGSTDTQYF. The DNA of the CDR3 is TGTGCCAGCAGCTTGAAGCGGGGGAGCACAGATACGCAGTATTTT.

This clone turned up a few times. V and J are TRBV5-1 and TRBJ1-1; no reliable D call. Trimming shortened V by 4 bases and J by 2 bases, and 9 bases separated the two germline ends. The CDR3 extends over 13 amino acids. Germline V gene lookup returns CDR1 SGHRS and CDR2 YFSETQ. This CDR3 reads CASSVWTNTEAFF. The CDR3 DNA is TGCGCCAGCAGCGTTTGGACCAACACTGAAGCTTTCTTT.

This CDR3 is CARTVAGELFF. The CDR3 DNA reads TGTGCCCGGACGGTCGCGGGGGAGCTGTTTTTT. The chain employs TRBV30 and TRBJ2-2; D not resolved. Trimming stripped 8 bases from V and 8 bases from J, with 12 bases between. Germline assignment: CDR1 GTSNPN and CDR2 SVGIG (reference sequence). The CDR3 covers 11 residues. Supplemented by reference TRBV30 and TRBJ2-2, the full variable domain reads SQTIHQWPATLVQPVGSPLSLECTVEGTSNPNLYWYRQAAGRGLQLLFYSVGIGQISSEVPQNLSASRPQDRQFILSSKKLLLSDSGFYLCARTVAGELFFGEGSRLTVL.

V gene TRBV7-9 combines with J gene TRBJ1-1; D is perhaps TRBD1 (6 bases). Trimming took off 0 bases at V and 4 bases at J, with 9 bases between the two ends. The germline CDR1 and CDR2 sequences are SEHNR and FQNEAQ (reference sequence). There are 14 residues in the CDR3. The chain's CDR3 is CASSLAGQLTEAFF. The CDR3 nucleotides read TGTGCCAGCAGCTTAGCTGGACAGCTCACTGAAGCTTTCTTT.

Turning to this clone: A clone one base away is much larger, so this may be a read error. Distinct nucleotide sequences in the sample also encode this CDR3. V is TRBV5-1 and J is TRBJ2-6; D not certain. V was cut by 1 base and J by 0 bases, with 2 bases left in between. CDR3 length: 14 amino acids. CDR1 and CDR2 from the germline V gene are SGHRS and YFSETQ. The CDR3, as DNA: TGCGCCAGCAGCTTGAGCTCTGGGGCCAACGTCCTGACTTTC. Translating gives CASSLSSGANVLTF.

The chain uses TRBV6-4 and TRBJ2-1; D is perhaps TRBD2 (5 bases). V lost 2 bases, J lost 9 bases, and 11 bases lay in between. CDR3 size: 13 residues. Per the germline V gene, CDR1 is MRHNA and CDR2 is SNTAGT. CDR3 region: CASSDQVRGEQFF. The CDR3, as DNA: TGTGCCAGCAGTGACCAAGTACGGGGTGAGCAGTTCTTC.

This chain links TRBV10-1 with TRBJ2-2, with TRBD2 matching over 13 bases. The CDR3 totals 16 residues. V shed 8 bases, J shed 0 bases, and the junction held 3 bases outside the gene matches. In germline, CDR1 is WNHNN, CDR2 SYGVQD (reference sequence). The CDR3 sequence is CASQGLAGANTGELFF. The CDR3 nucleotides read TGCGCCAGCCAAGGACTAGCGGGAGCGAACACCGGGGAGCTGTTTTTT.

The chain recombines TRBV27 with TRBJ1-5, with 8 nucleotides matching TRBD1. Germline-derived CDR1 and CDR2 are MNHEY and SMNVEV (reference sequence). This CDR3 is 15 amino acids long. J was trimmed by 2 bases and V by 6 bases; bases with no gene match: 6. This CDR3 is CASSDRGAGNQPQHF. CDR3 bases: TGTGCCAGCAGCGACAGGGGAGCGGGCAATCAGCCCCAGCATTTT.

With regard to this clone: At the DNA level, this CDR3 is encoded by other sequences in the same sample as well. The V call is TRBV7-9, the J call TRBJ1-1, with 8 bases aligning to TRBD1. Germline CDR1 reads SEHNR; CDR2 reads FQNEAQ (reference sequence). This CDR3 contains 13 residues. J gave up 3 bases and V 5 bases, and 2 bases lay outside the gene matches. The CDR3 sequence: CASSLQGDTEAFF. Here the CDR3 DNA reads TGTGCCAGCAGCCTACAGGGGGACACTGAAGCTTTCTTT.

The chain has TRBV28 and TRBJ1-6; TRBD1 is a possible D gene (5 bases). Looked up from germline, CDR1 is MDHEN and CDR2 is SYDVKM. The germline V and J ends were trimmed by 2 bases and 6 bases, with 8 bases remaining between them. The CDR3 has 14 amino acids. The CDR3 loop reads CASSLPGTNSPLHF. CDR3 sequence (DNA): TGTGCCAGCAGTTTACCGGGGACTAATTCACCCCTCCACTTT. Together with reference TRBV28 and TRBJ1-6, the CDR3 gives the full variable domain: DVKVTQSSRYLVKRTGEKVFLECVQDMDHENMFWYRQDPGLGLRLIYFSYDVKMKEKGDIPEGYSVSREKKERFSLILESASTNQTSMYLCASSLPGTNSPLHFGNGTRLTVT.

The chain has TRBV29-1 and TRBJ1-5; 7 bases are shared with TRBD1. With V trimmed by 3 bases and J by 6 bases, 5 bases remained unmatched. Germline V gene data show CDR1 as SQVTM and CDR2 as ANQGSEA. The CDR3 totals 13 residues. CDR3 residues: CSVETGIGQPQHF. In DNA, the CDR3 is TGCAGCGTTGAGACAGGGATCGGTCAGCCCCAGCATTTT.

With respect to this clone: The CDR3 does not end in the conserved phenylalanine or tryptophan, so this is likely a read error. No DNA is shown, since the ends of the CDR3 on it are uncertain; the CDR3 is the one TCRdb lists. This chain connects TRBV9 to TRBJ2-3; TRBD1 was called by the table and not checked on the DNA. In germline, CDR1 is SGDLS, CDR2 YYNGEE. The CDR3 length is 11 residues, termini included. This CDR3 is CASSNPGTTLL.

The chain has TRBV19 and TRBJ2-2, with no clear D. Trimming removed 1 base at V and 2 bases at J, with 5 bases between. The germline V gene has CDR1 LNHDA and CDR2 SQIVND (reference sequence). This CDR3 contains 14 residues. Written as DNA, the CDR3 is TGTGCCAGTAGTATAGCTTACAACACCGGGGAGCTGTTTTTT. Its protein is CASSIAYNTGELFF.

The rearrangement links TRBV11-2 to TRBJ2-7, with 9 bases matching TRBD1. Germline V lookup: CDR1 SGHAT, CDR2 FQNNGV. The V gene end was trimmed by 1 base and the J gene end by 6 bases; junction bases not matched to a gene: 7. The CDR3 has 15 residues. CDR3 DNA: TGTGCCAGCAGCTTAGCCCGGGACAGGGTATCCGAGCAGTACTTC. It codes for CASSLARDRVSEQYF.

J is TRBJ2-5 and V is TRBV6-1; the match to TRBD2 covers 7 bases. The germline V gene has CDR1 MNHNS and CDR2 SASEGT. The CDR3 is 15 residues long. Unmatched junction bases numbered 5, after V lost 1 base and J lost 3 bases. The CDR3 region has the DNA TGTGCCAGCAGTGAAGTCGGGGCGGGAGAAGAGACCCAGTACTTC. Protein sequence: CASSEVGAGEETQYF.

In the case of this clone: Other DNA sequences from this sample encode an identical CDR3 as well. The rearrangement links TRBV28 to TRBJ2-7, with D possibly being TRBD1 (5 bases). The germline V and J ends were trimmed by 2 bases and 2 bases, with 7 bases remaining between them. From germline, CDR1 is MDHEN and CDR2 SYDVKM. This CDR3 has 13 amino acids. CDR3 bases: TGTGCCAGCAGTTTAGGACAAACCTACGAGCAGTACTTC. Its protein product is CASSLGQTYEQYF.

The chain links TRBV5-6 to TRBJ2-3; TRBD2 matches at 7 bases. The V gene's germline CDR1 is SGHDT and CDR2 YYEEEE. This CDR3 has 15 residues. V trimming: 4 bases; J trimming: 3 bases; junction bases outside the gene matches: 8. The CDR3 loop is CASSPTGRGTDTQYF. DNA for the CDR3: TGTGCCAGCAGCCCGACTGGGCGGGGGACAGATACGCAGTATTTT.

The chain couples TRBV28 to TRBJ2-7; D unresolved. The length of the CDR3 is 13 residues. CDR1 is MDHEN, CDR2 SYDVKM, per germline. Trimming shortened V by 5 bases and J by 3 bases, and 11 bases separated the two germline ends. CDR3 region: CASSPITVYEQYF. The CDR3 bases are TGTGCCAGCAGTCCGATTACGGTCTACGAGCAGTACTTC.

This chain connects TRBV11-1 to TRBJ2-3; 14 nucleotides agree with TRBD2. This CDR3 contains 16 residues. Germline V gene data show CDR1 as SGHAT and CDR2 as FQDESV (reference sequence). The V gene end was trimmed by 5 bases and the J gene end by 3 bases; junction bases not matched to a gene: 4. The CDR3 loop reads CASSRLAGGLTDTQYF. Here the CDR3 DNA reads TGTGCCAGCAGCCGACTAGCGGGAGGGCTGACAGATACGCAGTATTTT.

Of note for this clone: The same CDR3 also results from other DNA sequences found in this sample. The genes are TRBV7-2 and TRBJ2-7; D is unclear. V was clipped by 0 bases and J by 1 base, with 4 bases between them. This CDR3 comprises 13 residues. Germline CDR1 is SGHTA and CDR2 is FQGNSA. This CDR3 reads CASSLAYSYEQYF. DNA for the CDR3: TGTGCCAGCAGCTTAGCCTATTCCTACGAGCAGTACTTC.